This T cell receptor beta chain was documented in a study of CD8+ T cells in alopecia areata. This CDR3 has 15 amino acids. CDR1 and CDR2 (germline): NSQYPW, LRSPGD (reference sequence). Germline trimming cut 4 bases from V and 3 bases from J; bases unmatched to any gene: 7. It was with CD4, CD8alpha, NKG2D, NKG2ACE and other markers that pooled cutaneous lymph node cells were sorted. As the sequencing template, cDNA was produced by extracting RNA and reverse transcribing it. The table came from immunoSEQ multiplex PCR; TCRdb's copy has only in-frame clones and leaves some out. Sampling found 270,000 or so clones, none seen once. This clone was seen a few times. Gene names refer to mouse genes. The read is 4 residues too short to cover the CDR3 end, so that end is filled in from the germline J gene.

This clonotype was obtained from a C3H/HeJ mouse with alopecia areata. This mouse strain has H2-k as its MHC haplotype. The chain employs TRBV1 and TRBJ1-1; TRBD1 aligns across 8 bases. The source material was CD4+ T cells sorted from a lymph node. The CDR3 loop is CTCSGQGKGDTEVFF. CDR3 DNA (partial): TGCACCTGCAGTGGACAGGGGAAAGGGGACACA.